This T cell receptor beta chain was profiled in a study of T cell responses to AZD1222 COVID-19 vaccine. The table came from immunoSEQ multiplex PCR; TCRdb's copy has only in-frame clones and leaves some out. Of 90,000 to 150,000 clones listed, approximately 90% are singletons. Germline V CDR1 and CDR2: MDHEN, SYDVKM. Unmatched junction bases numbered 13, after V lost 6 bases and J lost 5 bases. CDR3 length: 16 residues. The material was peripheral blood, obtained on day 0 of AZD1222 vaccination. The chain is built from TRBV28 and TRBJ1-5, with 7 bases that match TRBD1. The source is an adult in good health. The CDR3 spells CASSRPSGQLYQPQHF. The CDR3 bases are TGTGCCAGCAGCCGCCCATCGGGACAGTTATATCAGCCCCAGCATTTT.